A selection of T cell receptor beta chains follows, all from one sample in a study of T cells in Graves' hyperthyroidism and ophthalmopathy. TCRdb redid the calling of the multiplex PCR reads with MiXCR, one entry per CDR3 protein. Of a few hundred thousand distinct CDR3 sequences listed, around an eighth were seen once; the top ten hold 17%. Sequenced input: blood. Receptors were obtained from a woman aged 18-29 years with Graves' hyperthyroidism. Each CDR3 is given with its conserved first and last residue. The D gene is left open where the match is weak. The listing skips clone size in some rows; elsewhere it reads once, few, many or a size class.

TRBV5-8	many	NA	TRBJ1-5	CASSLMPGRGYQPQHF	TGTGCCAGCAGCTTGATGCCGGGGCGGGGTTATCAGCCCCAGCATTTT
TRBV12-3/TRBV12-4	many	TRBD1	TRBJ2-1	CASSLGFRGRLNEQFF	TGTGCCAGCAGTTTAGGTTTCAGGGGGCGTTTAAATGAGCAGTTCTTC
TRBV11-1	many	TRBD2	TRBJ2-3	CASSLEVGGTDTQYF	TGTGCCAGCAGCTTAGAGGTGGGAGGGACAGATACGCAGTATTTT
TRBV2	many	NA	TRBJ1-2	CASSVAGDGYTF	TGTGCCAGCAGTGTTGCGGGTGATGGCTACACCTTC
TRBV3-1	many	TRBD2	TRBJ2-3	CASSQDPSGLTDTQYF	TGTGCCAGCAGCCAAGATCCTAGCGGCCTCACAGATACGCAGTATTTT
TRBV7-3	few	NA	TRBJ2-1	CASSIRGDSHNEQFF	TGTGCCAGCAGCATCAGAGGGGACTCACACAATGAGCAGTTCTTC
TRBV2	many	NA	TRBJ2-5	CASGGIKVQETQYF	TGTGCCAGCGGGGGCATTAAGGTACAAGAGACCCAGTACTTC
TRBV6-2/TRBV6-3	many	NA	TRBJ1-2	CASRPPGTLYYGYTF	TGTGCCAGCAGGCCTCCCGGGACACTTTACTATGGCTACACCTTC
TRBV12-3/TRBV12-4	many	NA	TRBJ2-1	CASFGAYNEQFF	TGTGCCAGCTTTGGAGCCTACAATGAGCAGTTCTTC
TRBV28	many	TRBD1	TRBJ2-6	CASRLNRGANTGANVLTF	TGTGCCAGCAGGCTTAACAGGGGAGCCAACACTGGGGCCAACGTCCTGACTTTC
TRBV24-1	many	NA	TRBJ1-5	CATSDLREISNQPQHF	TGTGCCACCAGTGATTTGCGGGAGATTAGCAATCAGCCCCAGCATTTT
TRBV6-1	many	NA	TRBJ2-3	CASSLRIPASTDTQYF	TGTGCCAGCAGCCTACGGATCCCGGCTAGCACAGATACGCAGTATTTT
TRBV7-3	many	NA	TRBJ1-1	CASSSLGGALDTEAFF	TGTGCCAGCAGCTCCCTGGGGGGGGCTCTGGACACTGAAGCTTTCTTT
TRBV7-3	few	TRBD2	TRBJ2-7	CASSLTPSGAVEQYF	TGTGCCAGCAGCTTAACTCCTAGCGGGGCGGTCGAGCAGTACTTC
TRBV11-3	many	NA	TRBJ2-1	CASSFGLGLGQFF	TGTGCCAGCAGCTTCGGACTTGGCTTAGGGCAGTTCTTC
TRBV6-1	NA	NA	TRBJ1-1	CASVLRVNTEPFF	TGTGCCAGCGTGCTCAGGGTGAACACTGAACCTTTCTTT
TRBV6-5	once	NA	TRBJ2-3	CASSYDVQSPDTQYF	TGTGCCAGCAGTTATGACGTCCAGAGCCCAGATACGCAGTATTTT
TRBV2	many	NA	TRBJ2-1	CASSTRPKGNEQFF	TGTGCCAGTAGTACCCGGCCCAAAGGCAATGAGCAGTTCTTC
TRBV27	NA	NA	TRBJ2-2	CASSGQTGELFF	TGTGCCAGCAGCGGACAGACCGGGGAGCTGTTTTTT
TRBV9	many	TRBD2	TRBJ2-5	CASSVAGTSGRETQYF	TGTGCCAGCAGCGTCGCCGGGACTAGCGGGAGAGAGACCCAGTACTTC
TRBV6-1	many	TRBD1	TRBJ1-2	CASKGAVLYGYTF	TGTGCCAGCAAGGGGGCAGTCCTCTATGGCTACACCTTC
TRBV7-2	NA	TRBD2	TRBJ2-7	CASSLRLAGGPGHHLDYEQYF	TGTGCCAGCAGCTTAAGACTAGCGGGAGGGCCGGGACACCACCTGGACTACGAGCAGTACTTC
TRBV11-2	many	NA	TRBJ2-5	CASSLFRDQETQYF	TGTGCCAGCTCACTATTCAGGGACCAAGAGACCCAGTACTTC
TRBV9	few	TRBD1	TRBJ1-3	CASSVAQQGVDTIYF	TGTGCCAGCAGCGTAGCTCAACAGGGGGTTGACACCATATATTTT
TRBV5-1	many	NA	TRBJ2-7	CASSLVSSRSREQYF	TGCGCCAGCAGCTTGGTGTCTAGTCGTAGTCGCGAGCAGTACTTC
TRBV19	few	TRBD1	TRBJ1-4	CASSSRTGFTATNEKLFF	TGTGCCAGTAGTTCCCGGACAGGGTTCACTGCAACTAATGAAAAACTGTTTTTT
TRBV6-4	many	TRBD2	TRBJ2-1	CASSVQAGGTYNEQFF	TGTGCCAGCAGTGTGCAGGCGGGAGGCACCTACAATGAGCAGTTCTTC